This T cell receptor beta chain stems from a study of blood T cell repertoires in COVID-19. Study background: Sites across the United States, Italy and Spain contributed samples from acute and convalescent COVID-19.

Per germline, CDR1 MNHNS and CDR2 SASEGT. Trimming shortened V by 2 bases and J by 0 bases, and 9 bases separated the two germline ends. This CDR3 has 15 amino acids. Original methodology: Amplifying reference gene primers gave estimates of nucleated cell counts. Using immunoSEQ multiplex PCR, the repertoire was profiled, and TCRdb retains in-frame clones only, with some absent. V, J and clone size reflect that table, while D and trimming were determined from the DNA. The sample contains roughly 180,000 clones, approximately 86% of which appear only once. This TCR was sampled from a man between 65 and 85 years old with active or convalescent COVID-19. The sequenced sample consisted of peripheral blood. The rearrangement joins TRBV6-1 to TRBJ2-3; no firm D call. CDR3 nucleotides: TGTGCCAGCAGTGAAAGAACAGTTAGCACAGATACGCAGTATTTT. Protein product: CASSERTVSTDTQYF.